The rows below give T cell receptor beta chains drawn from one sample of a study of glioma-infiltrating T cells after dendritic cell vaccination. Profiled with immunoSEQ multiplex PCR; TCRdb holds only in-frame clones, not every one. The repertoire consists of around 83,000 clones, with roughly 85% occurring once and the leading ten covering around 8.5%. Here the sequenced sample was blood, taken after dendritic cell vaccination. These receptors were taken from a human donor with glioblastoma. CDR3s include the opening cysteine and the closing phenylalanine or tryptophan. The order of the fields is D gene, V gene, J gene, clone size, CDR3 protein, CDR3 DNA. D genes are given only for firm matches. A clone size is listed for some rows: how often the clone was seen (once, few, many), or a class if it is expanded.

.	TRBV5-6	TRBJ2-3	.	CASTLGPSTDTQYF	TGTGCCAGCACCCTGGGCCCTAGCACAGATACGCAGTATTTT
.	TRBV6-4	TRBJ2-3	.	CASSDQADYTDTQYF	TGTGCCAGCAGTGACCAGGCAGATTACACAGATACGCAGTATTTT
TRBD1	TRBV5-1	TRBJ1-1	.	CASSEPGQGNEAFF	TGCGCCAGCAGCGAACCGGGACAGGGGAATGAAGCTTTCTTT
.	TRBV7-6	TRBJ1-1	.	CASSVDTLNTEAFF	TGTGCCAGCAGCGTCGACACTTTGAACACTGAAGCTTTCTTT
.	TRBV4-3	TRBJ1-5	few	CASSQGGRGHSNQPQHF	TGCGCCAGCAGCCAAGGAGGCAGGGGACATAGCAATCAGCCCCAGCATTTT
TRBD2	TRBV15	TRBJ2-3	.	CATSRIAGGGADTQYF	TGTGCCACCAGCCGGATAGCGGGGGGCGGAGCAGATACGCAGTATTTT
.	TRBV11-2	TRBJ2-2	.	CASSSRGARNTGELFF	TGTGCCAGCAGCTCCCGTGGGGCAAGGAACACCGGGGAGCTGTTTTTT
.	TRBV20-1	TRBJ2-7	.	CSAIAYEQYF	TGCAGTGCCATAGCCTACGAGCAGTACTTC
.	TRBV29-1	TRBJ2-5	once	CSVGQVRLGGAGETQYF	TGCAGCGTTGGGCAGGTTCGGCTAGGGGGGGCCGGAGAGACCCAGTACTTC
TRBD2	TRBV5-1	TRBJ2-5	once	CASSSGSGAFQETQYF	TGCGCCAGCAGCTCAGGTAGCGGGGCCTTCCAAGAGACCCAGTACTTC
.	TRBV7-2	TRBJ1-2	.	CASSLAVSNYGYTF	TGTGCCAGCAGCTTAGCGGTCAGTAACTATGGCTACACCTTC
TRBD1	TRBV11-3	TRBJ2-3	.	CASSSATGPVATQYF	TGTGCCAGCAGCTCCGCGACAGGGCCCGTGGCTACGCAGTATTTT
.	TRBV19	TRBJ1-5	once	CASSIVQVQPQHF	TGTGCCAGTAGTATAGTGCAGGTTCAGCCCCAGCATTTT
TRBD1	TRBV6-5	TRBJ1-2	.	CASSEDRAGYGYTF	TGTGCCAGCAGTGAAGACAGGGCGGGCTATGGCTACACCTTC
.	TRBV30	TRBJ2-1	.	CACRIRGGREYNEQFF	TGTGCCTGTCGTATTCGAGGGGGCCGGGAGTACAATGAGCAGTTCTTC
TRBD2	TRBV29-1	TRBJ2-1	.	CSVVREGHNEQFF	TGCAGCGTTGTACGGGAGGGACACAATGAGCAGTTCTTC
.	TRBV9	TRBJ2-7	.	CASSLRDTVSYEQYF	TGTGCCAGCAGCCTCCGGGACACTGTCTCCTACGAGCAGTACTTC
.	TRBV13	TRBJ2-2	.	CASSARRGQETGELFF	TGTGCCAGCAGCGCGAGGCGGGGGCAGGAAACCGGGGAGCTGTTTTTT
.	TRBV7-8	TRBJ1-2	.	CASSLAGGTNYGYTF	TGTGCCAGCAGCTTAGCGGGGGGGACGAACTATGGCTACACCTTC
.	TRBV4-1	TRBJ2-3	.	CASSQPDGLSDTQYF	TGCGCCAGCAGCCAACCGGATGGGCTCTCGGATACGCAGTATTTT
.	TRBV6-1	TRBJ2-2	.	CASSERVGVGSGELFF	TGTGCCAGCAGTGAAAGGGTGGGAGTGGGGTCCGGGGAGCTGTTTTTT
.	TRBV11-2	TRBJ1-5	.	CASSLGASNQPQHF	TGTGCCAGCAGCTTAGGAGCTAGCAATCAGCCCCAGCATTTT
.	TRBV9	TRBJ2-1	.	CASSETMEDNEQFF	TGTGCCAGCAGCGAAACGATGGAGGACAATGAGCAGTTCTTC
TRBD1	TRBV5-6	TRBJ1-2	.	CASSSWDRYYGYTF	TGTGCCAGCAGCTCATGGGACAGGTACTATGGCTACACCTTC
TRBD1	TRBV6-5	TRBJ2-1	.	CASSEQGYNEQFF	TGTGCCAGCAGTGAACAGGGGTACAATGAGCAGTTCTTC
.	TRBV5-1	TRBJ2-3	.	CASTLGGVADTQYF	TGCGCCAGCACCTTAGGAGGAGTCGCAGATACGCAGTATTTT
TRBD1	TRBV30	TRBJ1-1	.	CAYGRDRGLTNTEAFF	TGTGCCTACGGTAGGGACAGGGGGCTTACTAACACTGAAGCTTTCTTT
.	TRBV9	TRBJ2-1	once	CASSAHGPYNEQFF	TGTGCCAGCAGCGCCCATGGGCCCTACAATGAGCAGTTCTTC
TRBD2	TRBV4-3	TRBJ2-3	.	CASSQELAGADTQYF	TGCGCCAGCAGCCAAGAGCTAGCGGGGGCGGATACGCAGTATTTT
.	TRBV5-1	TRBJ2-2	once	CASSFRRSGGANTGELFF	TGCGCCAGCAGCTTTCGGAGAAGTGGAGGGGCGAACACCGGGGAGCTGTTTTTT
.	TRBV6-1	TRBJ2-1	once	CASFRARETNEQFF	TGTGCCAGCTTCCGGGCCAGGGAAACAAATGAGCAGTTCTTC
.	TRBV11-1	TRBJ2-3	.	CASSSGSTDTQYF	TGTGCCAGCAGTAGCGGCAGCACAGATACGCAGTATTTT
TRBD2	TRBV25-1	TRBJ2-7	.	CASSLGGYEQYF	TGTGCCAGCAGTTTGGGGGGGTACGAGCAGTACTTC
.	TRBV6-5	TRBJ1-1	.	CASSYQGGNTEAFF	TGTGCCAGCAGTTATCAGGGAGGGAACACTGAAGCTTTCTTT
TRBD1	TRBV7-2	TRBJ2-1	once	CASSEGQGSYNEQFF	TGTGCCAGCAGCGAGGGACAGGGGTCCTACAATGAGCAGTTCTTC
TRBD2	TRBV7-6	TRBJ2-7	.	CASSLVASGIREQYF	TGTGCCAGCAGCTTAGTGGCAAGCGGGATCAGGGAGCAGTACTTC
TRBD2	TRBV4-1	TRBJ2-1	.	CASSQVPGTSGGAGEQFF	TGCGCCAGCAGCCAAGTACCCGGGACTAGCGGGGGGGCCGGTGAGCAGTTCTTC
.	TRBV14	TRBJ2-7	once	CASSQGRPSYEQYF	TGTGCCAGCAGCCAAGGGAGGCCGTCTTACGAGCAGTACTTC